This T cell receptor (beta chain) was obtained from a study of cytomegalovirus exposure and HLA in healthy donors. General study points: In a later analysis, the majority of CMV-associated beta chains seemingly showed HLA restriction. HLA allele associations emerged for about 16,000 TCR beta sequences in a later analysis, at 0.05 false discovery rate.

The sample holds one count of this clone. Its antigen is unidentified. Primers included in the PCR were 60 Vbeta and 13 Jbeta primers. Generated by immunoSEQ multiplex PCR, the TCRdb table keeps only in-frame clones and is missing some. The sample has 90,000 to 120,000 clones, roughly 82% seen once. V lost 0 bases to trimming and J lost 1 base; unmatched junction nucleotides: 6. The V gene's germline CDR1 is MGHRA and CDR2 YSYEKL. The CDR3 loop spans 18 amino acids. This clonotype was obtained from a male donor in good health and CMV-seronegative. Source material: PBMCs. The V gene is TRBV4-1, the J gene TRBJ2-2; 9 nucleotides match TRBD2. This CDR3 is CASSQDEAGGRNTGELFF. The CDR3, as DNA: TGCGCCAGCAGCCAAGATGAAGCGGGAGGCCGGAACACCGGGGAGCTGTTTTTT.